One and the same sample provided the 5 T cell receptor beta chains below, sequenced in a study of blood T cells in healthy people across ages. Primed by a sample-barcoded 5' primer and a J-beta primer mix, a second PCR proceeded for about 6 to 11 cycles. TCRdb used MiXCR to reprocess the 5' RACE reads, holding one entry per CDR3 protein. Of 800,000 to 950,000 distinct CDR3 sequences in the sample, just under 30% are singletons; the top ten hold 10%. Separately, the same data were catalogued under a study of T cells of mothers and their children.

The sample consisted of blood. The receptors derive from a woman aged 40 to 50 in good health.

CDR3 protein: CASSPYSPGELFF. In nucleotides, the CDR3 is TGCGCCAGCAGTCCCTACAGCCCCGGGGAGCTGTTTTTT. The chain is built from TRBV5-1 and TRBJ2-2; D unclear. The length of the CDR3 is 13 residues. The germline V gene has CDR1 SGHRS and CDR2 YFSETQ. V lost 5 bases and J 6 bases, leaving 11 bases between the germline ends.

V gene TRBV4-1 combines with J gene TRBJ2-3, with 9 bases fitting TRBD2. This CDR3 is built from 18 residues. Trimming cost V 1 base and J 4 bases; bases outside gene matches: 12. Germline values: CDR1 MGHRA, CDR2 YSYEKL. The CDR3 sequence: CASSQGVGGAGGSDTQYF. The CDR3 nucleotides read TGCGCCAGCAGCCAAGGGGTGGGGGGAGCGGGGGGTTCAGATACGCAGTATTTT.

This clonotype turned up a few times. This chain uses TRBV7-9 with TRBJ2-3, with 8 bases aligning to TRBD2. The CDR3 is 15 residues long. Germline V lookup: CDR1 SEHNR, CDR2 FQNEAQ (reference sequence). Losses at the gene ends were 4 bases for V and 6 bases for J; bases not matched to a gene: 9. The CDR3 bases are TGTGCCAGCAGCTCGGGCGGGGGGCCCATGGATACGCAGTATTTT. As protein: CASSSGGGPMDTQYF.

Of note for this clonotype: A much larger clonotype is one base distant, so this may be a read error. CDR3 bases: TGTGCCAGCAGCTTAGTCACTAGCGGCATAAAGTACACAGATGCGCAGTATTTT. It translates to CASSLVTSGIKYTDAQYF. The chain uses TRBV7-2 and TRBJ2-3; 8 nucleotides line up with TRBD2. The CDR3 covers 18 residues. Germline V gene data show CDR1 as SGHTA and CDR2 as FQGNSA. The entire variable domain, with the rest obtained from reference TRBV7-2 and TRBJ2-3, is as follows: GAGVSQSPSNKVTEKGKDVELRCDPISGHTALYWYRQSLGQGLEFLIYFQGNSAPDKSGLPSDRFSAERTGGSVSTLTIQRTQQEDSAVYLCASSLVTSGIKYTDAQYFGPGTRLTVL.

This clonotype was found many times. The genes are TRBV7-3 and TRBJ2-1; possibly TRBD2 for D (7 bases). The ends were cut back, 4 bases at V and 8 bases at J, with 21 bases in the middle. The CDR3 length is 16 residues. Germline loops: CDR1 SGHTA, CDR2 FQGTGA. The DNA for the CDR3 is TGTGCCAGCAGCTCCACTAGTTGGGGGGGCCTAGATGAGCAGTTCTTC. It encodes CASSSTSWGGLDEQFF.